The table lists the clone carrying this TCR beta chain with a few counts. Preparation of the TCRbeta library used unique molecular identifiers. TCRdb recomputed calls from the PCR reads with MiXCR, one row per CDR3 protein. The data contain a few hundred thousand distinct CDR3 sequences, about a tenth of them singletons. The CDR3 consists of 14 residues. V dropped 5 bases and J dropped 7 bases, with 15 bases sitting between them. Germline-derived CDR1 and CDR2 are GTSNPN and SVGIG (reference sequence). The sample comes from a study of T-cell reconstitution after alpha-beta-depleted transplantation in children.

The sample consisted of PBMCs from the stem cell graft donor, taken from the stem cell graft. The TCR comes from a human donor who donated a stem cell graft to a child with acute lymphoblastic leukemia. The chain is built from TRBV30 and TRBJ1-6; D might be TRBD1 (5 bases). The CDR3 loop is CAWGPDRGNSPLHF. Here the CDR3 DNA reads TGTGCCTGGGGTCCAGACAGAGGAAATTCACCCCTCCACTTT.